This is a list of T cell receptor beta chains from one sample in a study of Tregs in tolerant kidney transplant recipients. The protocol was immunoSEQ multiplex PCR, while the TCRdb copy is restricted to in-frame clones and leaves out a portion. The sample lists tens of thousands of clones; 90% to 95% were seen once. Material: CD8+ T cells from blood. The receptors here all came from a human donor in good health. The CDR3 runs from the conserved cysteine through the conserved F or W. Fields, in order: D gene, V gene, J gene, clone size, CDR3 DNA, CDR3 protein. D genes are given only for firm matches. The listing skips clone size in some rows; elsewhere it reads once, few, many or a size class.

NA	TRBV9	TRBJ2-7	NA	TGTGCCAGCAGCGTAGGGAGGGGTCAAAGCTCCTACGAGCAGTACTTC	CASSVGRGQSSYEQYF
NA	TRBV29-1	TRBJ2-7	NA	TGCAGCGTTGGAATAGGAGGGGGCGAGCAGTACTTC	CSVGIGGGEQYF
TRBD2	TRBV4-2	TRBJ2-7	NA	TGTGCCAGCAGCGTCGGACTAGTCAGGAGCTCCTACGAGCAGTACTTC	CASSVGLVRSSYEQYF
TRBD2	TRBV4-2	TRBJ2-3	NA	TGTGCCAGCAGCCAAGACGCGGGGGGGGGCACAGATACGCAGTATTTT	CASSQDAGGGTDTQYF
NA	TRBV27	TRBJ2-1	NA	TGTGCCAGCACTGGCGGGGCAAACTACAATGAGCAGTTCTTC	CASTGGANYNEQFF
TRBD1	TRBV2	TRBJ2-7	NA	TGTGCCAGCGGGGGACAGGGCTACGAGCAGTACTTC	CASGGQGYEQYF
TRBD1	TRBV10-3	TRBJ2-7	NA	TGTGCCATCAGTGTCCCGGGACAGGGCTACGAGCAGTACTTC	CAISVPGQGYEQYF
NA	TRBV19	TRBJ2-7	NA	TGTGCCAGTAGTATAACAGGGACATACGAGCAGTACTTC	CASSITGTYEQYF
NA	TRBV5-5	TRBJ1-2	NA	TGTGCCAGCAGCGGGCCGGGAACTAACTATGGCTACACCTTC	CASSGPGTNYGYTF
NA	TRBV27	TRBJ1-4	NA	TGTGCCAGCCGAACAACAACTAATGAAAAACTGTTTTTT	CASRTTTNEKLFF
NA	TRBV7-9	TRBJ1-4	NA	TGTGCCAGCAGCGTTACTAATGAAAAACTGTTTTTT	CASSVTNEKLFF
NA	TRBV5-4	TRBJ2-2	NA	TGTGCCAGCAGCTCGCGACAGGAACGAGGGGCTTCGAACACCGGGGAGCTGTTTTTT	CASSSRQERGASNTGELFF
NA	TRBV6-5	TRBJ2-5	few	TGTGCCAGCAGTTACTCGATAGGGGGACAAGAGACCCAGTACTTC	CASSYSIGGQETQYF
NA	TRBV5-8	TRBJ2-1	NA	TGTGCCAGCAGCTTGGTCCGACGCAATGAGCAGTTCTTC	CASSLVRRNEQFF
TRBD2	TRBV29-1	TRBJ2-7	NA	TGCAGCGTCAATGGGGGGGCTAGCGGGAGTTCCTACGAGCAGTACTTC	CSVNGGASGSSYEQYF
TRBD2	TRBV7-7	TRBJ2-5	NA	TGTGCCAGCAGTGCCCGACTAGCGGGAGGAGAGACCCAGTACTTC	CASSARLAGGETQYF
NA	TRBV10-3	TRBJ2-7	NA	TGTGCCATCAGACAGGGAGATCGTTACGAGCAGTACTTC	CAIRQGDRYEQYF
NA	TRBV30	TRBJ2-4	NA	TGTGCCTGGAAGAGACCCGGGACACTAAACATTCAGTACTTC	CAWKRPGTLNIQYF
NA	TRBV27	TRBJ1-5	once	TGTGCCAGCAGTCGGGGGTATAGCAATCAGCCCCAGCATTTT	CASSRGYSNQPQHF
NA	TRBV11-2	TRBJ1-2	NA	TGTGCCAGCAGCTTAGCGTTGCAGGGTCCTAACTATGGCTACACCTTC	CASSLALQGPNYGYTF
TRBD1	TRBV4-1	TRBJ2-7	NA	TGCGCCAGCAGCCAAGAAAGGGGGCTGGACGAGCAGTACTTC	CASSQERGLDEQYF
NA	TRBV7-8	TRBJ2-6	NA	TGTGCCAGCAGCTTAGAGGGGTTTGGGGACACTCCATTCTCTGGGGCCAACGTCCTGACTTTC	CASSLEGFGDTPFSGANVLTF
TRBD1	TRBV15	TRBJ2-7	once	TGTGCCACCAGCGGGATACCTTCGACAGGGGGGTCCTACGAGCAGTACTTC	CATSGIPSTGGSYEQYF
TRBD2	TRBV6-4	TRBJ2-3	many	TGTGCCAGCAGTGACACTAGCGGGGGGGCCGATACGCAGTATTTT	CASSDTSGGADTQYF
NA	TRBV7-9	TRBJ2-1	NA	TGTGCCAGCAGCCCCCCCCAGCAAGGCTACAATGAGCAGTTCTTC	CASSPPQQGYNEQFF
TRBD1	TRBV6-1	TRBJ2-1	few	TGTGCCAGCAGTGAAGCATTCGGGACAGGGGGCAATGAGCAGTTCTTC	CASSEAFGTGGNEQFF
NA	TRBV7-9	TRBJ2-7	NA	TGTGCCAGCAGTCCCCGCGGGGAACTTGGGTACGAGCAGTACTTC	CASSPRGELGYEQYF
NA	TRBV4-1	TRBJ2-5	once	TGCGCCAGCAGCCAAGTAACTGGGGAGACCCAGTACTTC	CASSQVTGETQYF
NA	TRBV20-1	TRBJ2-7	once	TGCAGGCGAAGCTACGAGCAGTACTTC	CRRSYEQYF
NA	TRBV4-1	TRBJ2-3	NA	TGCGCCAGCAGCCCTGGGACATGGGACGCTCTAACGCAGTATTTT	CASSPGTWDALTQYF
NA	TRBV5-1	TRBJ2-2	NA	TGCGCCAGCAGCTTGGGACCGGGGTCGATGGGGGAGCTGTTTTTT	CASSLGPGSMGELFF
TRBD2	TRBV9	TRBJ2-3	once	TGTGCCAGCAGCCCGCTAGCGGGGGGTGGTGATACGCAGTATTTT	CASSPLAGGGDTQYF
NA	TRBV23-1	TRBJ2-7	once	TGCGCCAGCAGTCGCACCACTCCAGGGCGGTACGAGCAGTACTTC	CASSRTTPGRYEQYF
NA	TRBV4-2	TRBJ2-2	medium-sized	TGTGCCAGCAGCCAAGCTTCTACGCACACCGGGGAGCTGTTTTTT	CASSQASTHTGELFF
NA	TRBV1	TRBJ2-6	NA	TGCACCAGCAGCTACGGTGCACAAAGTCGGGCCAACGTCCTGACTTTC	CTSSYGAQSRANVLTF